What follows are 8 T cell receptor beta chains derived from one specimen sequenced in a study of OX40 agonist ivuxolimab in advanced cancers. To prepare the library, the immunoSEQ multiplex PCR assay was applied. TCRdb carries this immuneACCESS record with in-frame sequences only. Its versions omit some clonotypes, under half of them owing to an unresolved V gene in the studies checked, with the rest unexplained. In this sample the table shows about 26,000 clones, about 83% of which occur a single time. Together, the top ten hold roughly 12% of the sample. The source was CD4+ or CD8+ T cells sorted from blood, collected in a trial of the OX40 agonist ivuxolimab. These receptor sequences come from an adult with an advanced solid tumor such as melanoma, head and neck, liver or kidney cancer.

About this clone: One end of the junction is discordant with germline, which a read error may explain. The chain combines TRBV7-9 with TRBJ2-7; no clear D gene. Germline values: CDR1 SEHNR, CDR2 FQNEAQ (reference sequence). The CDR3 consists of 13 residues. The CDR3 spells CASSLGTAYVQYF. The CDR3 bases are TGTGCCAGCAGCTTAGGAACGGCGTACGTGCAGTACTTC.

This clone was seen once. The V gene is TRBV7-9, the J gene TRBJ1-1; 8 nucleotides align to TRBD1. CDR3 length equals 14 residues. Germline V gene data show CDR1 as SEHNR and CDR2 as FQNEAQ (reference sequence). V lost 3 bases to trimming and J lost 2 bases; unmatched junction nucleotides: 2. The CDR3 spells CASSFGQGNTEAFF. CDR3 nucleotide sequence: TGTGCCAGCAGCTTCGGACAGGGTAACACTGAAGCTTTCTTT.

The chain has TRBV9 and TRBJ2-7, with TRBD2 matching over 10 bases. J was trimmed by 5 bases and V by 4 bases; bases with no gene match: 6. Germline assignment: CDR1 SGDLS and CDR2 YYNGEE. The CDR3 extends over 14 amino acids. CDR3 region: CASSISGGANEQYF. The DNA of the CDR3 is TGTGCCAGCAGCATAAGCGGGGGGGCGAACGAGCAGTACTTC.

The V and J genes are TRBV6-1 and TRBJ1-5; perhaps TRBD1 as D (6 bases). The CDR3 length is 14 residues. Trimming left V 5 bases short and J 4 bases short, with 12 bases between. Germline assignment: CDR1 MNHNS and CDR2 SASEGT. CDR3 amino acids: CASSFRGGNQPQHF. The CDR3 region has the DNA TGTGCCAGCAGTTTCAGGGGTGGGAATCAGCCCCAGCATTTT.

The genes are TRBV5-6 and TRBJ1-1; 9 positions agree with TRBD1. The germline V gene encodes CDR1 SGHDT and CDR2 YYEEEE. V lost 6 bases, J lost 5 bases, and 8 bases stayed unmatched. The CDR3 extends over 14 amino acids. In DNA, the CDR3 is TGTGCCAGCACAACCGGGACAGGGTTAACTGAAGCTTTCTTT. Its protein product is CASTTGTGLTEAFF.

This clone was counted a few times. The rearrangement uses TRBV29-1 and TRBJ1-1, with D unresolved. Germline values: CDR1 SQVTM, CDR2 ANQGSEA. V lost 5 bases and J lost 11, with 12 bases in between. CDR3 length: 10 amino acids. CDR3 region: CSVIQPGAFF. CDR3 bases: TGCAGCGTTATACAGCCCGGGGCTTTCTTT.

The chain is built from TRBV5-1 and TRBJ2-2; D is undetermined. Germline CDR1 and CDR2: SGHRS and YFSETQ. The CDR3 sequence is 17 residues long. The V end was cut by 0 bases, the J end by 0 bases, with 12 bases between. The CDR3 reads CASSLAADTTNTGELFF. The CDR3 nucleotides are TGCGCCAGCAGCTTGGCCGCAGACACTACGAACACCGGGGAGCTGTTTTTT.

The gene calls are TRBV7-8 and TRBJ1-5; 8 bases map to TRBD1. Germline trimming cut 4 bases from V and 6 bases from J; bases unmatched to any gene: 5. CDR3 length equals 14 residues. CDR1 SGHVS and CDR2 FQNEAQ come from the germline V gene. The CDR3, as DNA: TGTGCCAGCAGCTCAGGGGGCGCGGGTCAGCCCCAGCATTTT. This translates into CASSSGGAGQPQHF.